Reported below is one T cell receptor beta chain. The data stem from a study of T cells in Graves' hyperthyroidism and ophthalmopathy. The source material, RNA transcripts, was used to amplify TCR beta CDR3 regions. TCR CDR3 regions were first amplified by RT-PCR with HTBI primers. In TCRdb, the multiplex PCR reads were re-called with MiXCR into one record per CDR3 protein. This table has 340,000 or so distinct CDR3 sequences, roughly 15% appearing once. This sequence originates from a man younger than 40 with Graves' hyperthyroidism. Sample: blood.

The CDR3, as DNA: TGTGCCAGCAGCTTAAATGGTCAGGGGGCTGGGGCCAACGTCCTGACTTTC. Its translation is CASSLNGQGAGANVLTF. The rearrangement joins TRBV7-3 to TRBJ2-6; 7 bases match TRBD1. J lost 2 bases, V lost 1 base, and 5 bases had no gene match. This CDR3 has 17 amino acids. CDR1 is SGHTA, CDR2 FQGTGA, per germline.